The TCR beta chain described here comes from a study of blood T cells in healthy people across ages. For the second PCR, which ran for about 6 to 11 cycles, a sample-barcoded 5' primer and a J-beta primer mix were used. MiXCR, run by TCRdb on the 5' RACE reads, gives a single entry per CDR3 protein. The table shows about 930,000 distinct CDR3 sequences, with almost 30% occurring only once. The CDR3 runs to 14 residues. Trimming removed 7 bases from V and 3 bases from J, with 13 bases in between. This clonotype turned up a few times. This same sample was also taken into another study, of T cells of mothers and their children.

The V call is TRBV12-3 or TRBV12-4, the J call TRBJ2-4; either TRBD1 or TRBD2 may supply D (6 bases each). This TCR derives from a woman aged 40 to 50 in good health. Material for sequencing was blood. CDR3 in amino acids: CASTRQEGKNIQYF. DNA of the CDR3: TGTGCCAGCACCCGACAGGAGGGCAAAAACATTCAGTACTTC.